This T cell receptor (beta chain) was sequenced during a study of T cell responses to AZD1222 COVID-19 vaccine. Pooling of second doses given at about 4 or about 12 weeks was done. Overall study results and limits: At baseline, seropositivity was found in only a handful of AZD1222 recipients.

A word on this clone: The antigen is unknown.

The data were produced by immunoSEQ multiplex PCR, yet TCRdb's version contains in-frame clones alone and is incomplete. The sample holds approximately 120,000 clones, approximately 85% seen once. Sequences were derived from peripheral blood, sampled 28 days after the second AZD1222 dose. This sequence originates from an adult who received the AZD1222 COVID-19 vaccine.

The CDR3 DNA follows: TGTGCCAGCAGCTTAGCGGGGGACACTGAAGCTTTCTTT. Translation: CASSLAGDTEAFF. The rearrangement links TRBV13 to TRBJ1-1, with a tentative D call TRBD1 (5 bases). Germline V gives CDR1 PRHDT, CDR2 FYEKMQ (reference sequence). The length of the CDR3 is 13 residues. With 1 base removed from V and 3 bases from J, the gap between germline ends came to 6 bases. The full variable domain, its missing parts supplied by reference TRBV13 and TRBJ1-1, is AAGVIQSPRHLIKEKRETATLKCYPIPRHDTVYWYQQGPGQDPQFLISFYEKMQSDKGSIPDRFSAQQFSDYHSELNMSSLELGDSALYFCASSLAGDTEAFFGQGTRLTVV.